These 30 T cell receptor beta chains share one sample of origin, sequenced in a study of blood T cell repertoires in COVID-19. Assay used: immunoSEQ multiplex PCR; TCRdb lists only in-frame clones, some missing. The table shows some 250,000 clones, with approximately 83% occurring only once. The sample taken for sequencing was peripheral blood. These receptors were taken from a woman aged 30 to 39 who had recovered from COVID-19.

This chain uses TRBV10-3 with TRBJ2-3, with TRBD1 matching over 10 bases. This CDR3 has 16 amino acids. The V and J ends lost 4 bases and 6 bases, in that order; junction bases with no gene match: 10. CDR1 is ENHRY, CDR2 SYGVKD, per germline. In DNA form, the CDR3 reads TGTGCCATCAGTGGTCCCGGGACAGGGGTCGGGGATACGCAGTATTTT. Translated: CAISGPGTGVGDTQYF.

The CDR3 spells CSAARSDTQYF. CDR3 DNA sequence: TGCAGTGCTGCGCGTTCAGATACGCAGTATTTT. The V and J genes are TRBV20-1 and TRBJ2-3; D is undetermined. CDR1 is DFQATT, CDR2 SNEGSKA, per germline (reference sequence). The length of the CDR3 is 11 residues. V lost 5 bases to trimming and J lost 4 bases, with 7 bases between them.

The chain couples TRBV24-1 to TRBJ2-2; 8 nucleotides agree with TRBD2. The CDR3 is 16 residues long. CDR1 is KGHDR, CDR2 SFDVKD, per germline. The V gene end was trimmed by 4 bases and the J gene end by 4 bases; junction bases not matched to a gene: 7. In DNA form, the CDR3 reads TGTGCCACCAGTGAAGGCGGGGGGCCGAGCACCGGGGAGCTGTTTTTT. The encoded protein is CATSEGGGPSTGELFF.

V is TRBV7-2 and J is TRBJ2-2; D possibly corresponds to TRBD1 (6 bases). Germline V gene sequence: CDR1 SGHTA, CDR2 FQGNSA. Trimming stripped 7 bases from V and 6 bases from J, with 18 bases between. The CDR3 is made up of 15 amino acids. The CDR3 here is CASITRTAPAGELFF. CDR3 DNA: TGTGCCAGCATAACTCGGACAGCCCCAGCCGGGGAGCTGTTTTTT.

This clone was seen only once. The V call is TRBV6-5, the J call TRBJ1-4; 7 bases align to TRBD1. The junction had 8 bases not matched to a gene; V was cut back by 6 bases and J by 4 bases. The CDR3 is made up of 15 amino acids. Germline V lookup: CDR1 MNHEY, CDR2 SVGAGI. This CDR3 reads CASRPNGQVNEKLFF. CDR3 in DNA: TGTGCCAGCAGACCTAACGGACAGGTTAATGAAAAACTGTTTTTT.

The chain carries TRBV11-3 and TRBJ2-2; 7 nucleotides align to TRBD1. The CDR3 sequence is 15 residues long. J gave up 4 bases and V 2 bases, and 4 bases lay outside the gene matches. CDR1 and CDR2 from the germline V gene are SGHNT and YENEEA. As DNA, the CDR3 is TGTGCCAGCAGCTTAAGGGGGCACGGCACCGGGGAGCTGTTTTTT. Its protein is CASSLRGHGTGELFF.

The count of this clone is one. The chain has TRBV2 and TRBJ2-7; D remains unclear. This CDR3 contains 13 residues. Germline CDR1 and CDR2: SNHLY and FYNNEI. V shed 4 bases and J shed 2 bases, with 9 bases lying between them. This CDR3 is CASSVFQTYEQYF. CDR3 sequence (DNA): TGTGCCAGCAGTGTGTTCCAGACCTACGAGCAGTACTTC.

The rearrangement joins TRBV14 to TRBJ2-1, with 13 bases identical to TRBD2. The CDR3 has 16 residues. Germline lookup yields CDR1 SGHDN and CDR2 FVKESK. V gave up 5 bases and J gave up 3 bases; unmatched junction bases: 4. The CDR3 DNA reads TGTGCCAGCAGCTCCCGGACTAGCGGGGGCTACAATGAGCAGTTCTTC. It yields the protein CASSSRTSGGYNEQFF.

CDR3 protein: CASSLGVGLSVQETQYF. CDR3 DNA sequence: TGTGCCAGCAGCTTAGGCGTGGGTTTAAGCGTACAAGAGACCCAGTACTTC. The chain joins TRBV7-6 to TRBJ2-5; the D is unclear. V dropped 1 base and J dropped 2 bases, with 17 bases sitting between them. CDR3 length: 17 amino acids. Looked up from germline, CDR1 is SGHVS and CDR2 is FNYEAQ.

The chain links TRBV5-4 to TRBJ2-7; maybe TRBD2 (5 bases). This CDR3 contains 15 residues. Deletions cut 4 bases from V and 0 bases from J, with 14 bases between. Germline loops: CDR1 SGHNT, CDR2 YYREEE (reference sequence). The CDR3 region has the DNA TGTGCCAGCAGCGCCAAGGACTCGAGCTCCTACGAGCAGTACTTC. It translates to CASSAKDSSSYEQYF.

The chain couples TRBV6-5 to TRBJ2-5; 8 positions agree with TRBD1. The length of the CDR3 is 16 residues. In germline, CDR1 is MNHEY, CDR2 SVGAGI. V trimming: 1 base; J trimming: 2 bases; junction bases outside the gene matches: 6. The CDR3 DNA sequence: TGTGCCAGCAGTTACTTAACAGGGGGTGATCAAGAGACCCAGTACTTC. Its translation: CASSYLTGGDQETQYF.

The V call is TRBV24-1, the J call TRBJ2-3, with D maybe TRBD1 (5 bases). The V gene lost 10 bases and the J gene lost 1 base, with 8 bases spanning the gap. This CDR3 is built from 12 residues. Germline assignment: CDR1 KGHDR and CDR2 SFDVKD. The CDR3 DNA sequence: TGTGCCACTCAAGGGGGCACAGATACGCAGTATTTT. Residues: CATQGGTDTQYF.

The chain carries TRBV7-2 and TRBJ1-3, with TRBD1 identical over 8 bases. The CDR3 is 15 residues long. The J segment lost 4 bases and the V segment lost 5 bases, leaving 7 bases of the junction unmatched. Germline values: CDR1 SGHTA, CDR2 FQGNSA. CDR3 coding DNA: TGTGCCAGCAGCCGCAGACAGGGGTGGGGAAACACCATATATTTT. This gives the protein CASSRRQGWGNTIYF.

J is TRBJ2-2 and V is TRBV7-9; D unclear. Trimming left V 5 bases short and J 8 bases short, with 12 bases between. The germline V gene encodes CDR1 SEHNR and CDR2 FQNEAQ (reference sequence). CDR3 length: 13 amino acids. The CDR3 is CASSILDPGELFF. The CDR3 region has the DNA TGTGCCAGCAGCATCCTAGACCCAGGGGAGCTGTTTTTT.

The V and J genes are TRBV19 and TRBJ1-1; the D gene is possibly TRBD1 (5 bases). The CDR3 length is 13 residues. The ends were cut back, 6 bases at V and 3 bases at J, with 11 bases in the middle. Germline values: CDR1 LNHDA, CDR2 SQIVND (reference sequence). This chain's CDR3 is CASRLGQDTEAFF. The CDR3 nucleotides read TGTGCCAGTAGATTGGGGCAGGACACTGAAGCTTTCTTT.

The chain has TRBV7-6 and TRBJ1-2; D not resolved. This CDR3 contains 11 residues. The ends were cut back, 5 bases at V and 8 bases at J, with 9 bases in the middle. Germline V lookup: CDR1 SGHVS, CDR2 FNYEAQ. CDR3 in amino acids: CASSVLEGYTF. The CDR3 coding sequence is TGTGCCAGCAGCGTTTTAGAGGGCTACACCTTC.

The chain carries TRBV3-1 (or the pseudogene TRBV3-2) and TRBJ1-5; D gene uncertain. V dropped 2 bases and J dropped 4 bases, with 15 bases sitting between them. This CDR3 comprises 16 residues. Germline V gives CDR1 LGHDT, CDR2 YNNKEL (reference sequence). CDR3 DNA: TGTGCCAGCAGCCAAACAGTACACGGAACTAATCAGCCCCAGCATTTT. This codes for CASSQTVHGTNQPQHF.

This chain joins TRBV15 and TRBJ1-6; D gene unclear. The CDR3 spans 17 residues. With 0 bases removed from V and 9 bases from J, the gap between germline ends came to 18 bases. Germline V gene lookup returns CDR1 LNHNV and CDR2 YYDKDF (reference sequence). This chain's CDR3 is CATSREGAPSRGSPLHF. The CDR3 DNA is TGTGCCACCAGCAGAGAAGGAGCCCCCTCGAGAGGTTCACCCCTCCACTTT.

The genes are TRBV9 and TRBJ2-5, with 9 bases aligning to TRBD2. From germline, CDR1 is SGDLS and CDR2 YYNGEE. The V and J ends lost 3 bases and 5 bases, in that order; junction bases with no gene match: 14. The CDR3 has 17 residues. The CDR3 DNA reads as TGTGCCAGCAGCGCAAGAGGGCTAGCGGGGTCTGGGGAGACCCAGTACTTC. Translation gives CASSARGLAGSGETQYF.

This chain connects TRBV19 to TRBJ2-5; 10 bases match TRBD2. J gave up 3 bases and V 7 bases, and 5 bases lay outside the gene matches. This CDR3 region has 14 residues. Germline-derived CDR1 and CDR2 are LNHDA and SQIVND (reference sequence). This CDR3 is CASKLAGDEETQYF. The CDR3 DNA is TGTGCCAGTAAGCTAGCGGGGGACGAAGAGACCCAGTACTTC.

This clone was recorded only once. This chain links TRBV7-8 with TRBJ1-2; the D gene is possibly TRBD1 (6 bases). The CDR3 runs to 13 residues. Trimming took off 5 bases at V and 3 bases at J, with 10 bases between the two ends. CDR1 is SGHVS and CDR2 is FQNEAQ in the germline V gene. The CDR3 sequence: CASSNQGYYGYTF. The CDR3 nucleotides are TGTGCCAGCAGCAACCAGGGGTACTATGGCTACACCTTC.

The V call is TRBV2, the J call TRBJ2-3, with 12 bases fitting TRBD2. Germline V gene sequence: CDR1 SNHLY, CDR2 FYNNEI. With V trimmed by 3 bases and J by 4 bases, 5 bases remained unmatched. CDR3 length equals 16 residues. The CDR3 is CASSDLAGGIADTQYF. For the CDR3, the DNA is TGTGCCAGCAGTGATCTAGCGGGGGGGATCGCAGATACGCAGTATTTT.

The gene calls are TRBV7-9 and TRBJ1-1, with TRBD1 as a possible D gene (5 bases). Deletions cut 3 bases from V and 0 bases from J, with 8 bases between. CDR1 and CDR2 (germline): SEHNR, FQNEAQ (reference sequence). The CDR3 is made up of 14 amino acids. The CDR3 bases are TGTGCCAGCAGCTTGGCGGGGGTGAACACTGAAGCTTTCTTT. Encoded protein: CASSLAGVNTEAFF.

This chain joins TRBV3-1 (or the pseudogene TRBV3-2) and TRBJ1-2, with a tentative D call TRBD1 (6 bases). Germline-derived CDR1 and CDR2 are LGHDT and YNNKEL (reference sequence). The CDR3 sequence is 16 residues long. V lost 1 base and J 8 bases, leaving 20 bases between the germline ends. The DNA for the CDR3 is TGTGCCAGCAGCCAAGTGGGGGGGGCGCGGTTTCTAGGCTACACCTTC. Translating it yields CASSQVGGARFLGYTF.

The genes are TRBV27 and TRBJ2-7; D may be TRBD1 (6 bases). With 3 bases removed from V and 2 bases from J, the gap between germline ends came to 14 bases. From germline, CDR1 is MNHEY and CDR2 SMNVEV (reference sequence). The CDR3 spans 15 residues. The CDR3, as DNA: TGTGCCAGCAGTTTTTTTCGGCAGGGGCCCTACGAGCAGTACTTC. This encodes CASSFFRQGPYEQYF.

For this clone: Other DNA sequences in the sample encode the same CDR3. This chain uses TRBV2 with TRBJ1-4; 12 positions agree with TRBD1. Germline lookup yields CDR1 SNHLY and CDR2 FYNNEI. V lost 8 bases and J lost 3; bases outside the gene matches: 4. The CDR3 runs 15 residues. The CDR3 loop is CASRRDRGPNEKLFF. The CDR3 coding sequence is TGTGCCAGCCGCCGGGACAGGGGGCCTAATGAAAAACTGTTTTTT.

This chain links TRBV7-6 with TRBJ1-5, with D perhaps TRBD1 (5 bases). Germline V gene data show CDR1 as SGHVS and CDR2 as FNYEAQ. The V and J ends lost 1 base and 8 bases respectively, with 12 bases between them. This CDR3 region has 14 residues. The CDR3 reads CASSLGGGVEPQHF. The CDR3 DNA is TGTGCCAGCAGCTTAGGGGGGGGAGTGGAGCCCCAGCATTTT.

The chain joins TRBV4-1 to TRBJ2-3, with 10 nucleotides matching TRBD2. V shed 1 base, J shed 7 bases, and the junction held 8 bases outside the gene matches. The V gene's germline CDR1 is MGHRA and CDR2 YSYEKL. The CDR3 runs 16 residues. The CDR3 nucleotides read TGCGCCAGCAGCCAAGTTGCCACTAGCGGGGTCAATACGCAGTATTTT. It is translated as CASSQVATSGVNTQYF.

J is TRBJ2-7 and V is TRBV21-1; TRBD2, as called in the table, went unchecked against the DNA. TRBV21-1 is noted as a pseudogene. The CDR3 is made up of 17 amino acids. The CDR3 is CASSTSEASVSSYEQYF. CDR3 in DNA: TGTGCCAGCAGCACTTCAGAGGCTTCGGTGAGCTCCTACGAGCAGTACTTC.

This clone was picked up one time. The chain uses TRBV15 and TRBJ1-2, with D tentatively TRBD1 (5 bases). Trimming removed 1 base at V and 1 base at J, with 13 bases between. The CDR3 is 16 residues long. Germline-derived CDR1 and CDR2 are LNHNV and YYDKDF (reference sequence). CDR3 sequence (DNA): TGTGCCACCAGCAGAGGCGGCGACAGACATAACTATGGCTACACCTTC. It yields the protein CATSRGGDRHNYGYTF.